The 2 T cell receptor beta chains below all came from one sample that was sequenced in a study of cytomegalovirus exposure and HLA in healthy donors. The study ran its PCR with 60 Vbeta and 13 Jbeta primers. Here immunoSEQ multiplex PCR was the method, and the copy in TCRdb shows in-frame clones only, minus some. The sample holds roughly 80,000 clones; 65% to 70% are singletons and the top ten take 6.5% to 7.5%. Sequencing input: PBMCs. Receptors originate from a woman between 50 and 59 years old in good health and CMV-seropositive.

The V call is TRBV30, the J call TRBJ1-2; perhaps TRBD1 as D (6 bases). The CDR3 sequence is 11 residues long. The V end was cut by 5 bases, the J end by 12 bases, with 16 bases between. Germline V gene lookup returns CDR1 GTSNPN and CDR2 SVGIG (reference sequence). CDR3 nucleotide sequence: TGTGCCTGGGGGAGGGGGGGGAAAGACACCTTC. It is translated as CAWGRGGKDTF.

A note on this clone: Other DNA sequences in this specimen translate into the identical CDR3. This chain links TRBV6-1 with TRBJ2-1; weak D call: TRBD2 (6 bases). The CDR3 is 14 amino acids. Per germline, CDR1 MNHNS and CDR2 SASEGT. V was clipped by 3 bases and J by 6 bases, with 12 bases between them. CDR3 region: CASSDGREANEQFF. The CDR3 bases are TGTGCCAGCAGTGATGGCAGGGAGGCCAATGAGCAGTTCTTC.